This T cell receptor beta chain was sequenced for a study of CD8 T cells in ankylosing spondylitis. This clonotype occurred many times. TCRdb independently ran MiXCR on the 5' RACE reads; one entry per CDR3 protein. This sample has around 300,000 distinct CDR3 sequences, with roughly 12% found just once. The germline V gene has CDR1 SGHRS and CDR2 YFSETQ. The CDR3 has 12 amino acids. The V end was cut by 0 bases, the J end by 8 bases, with 8 bases between. The chain has TRBV5-1 and TRBJ1-1, with D uncertain. This receptor was obtained from a female donor with ankylosing spondylitis or in good health (not recorded which). The source material was blood, either unsorted or a sorted T cell fraction (not recorded which). The CDR3 nucleotides are TGCGCCAGCAGCTTGGGACAACCAGAAGCTTTCTTT. Its protein product is CASSLGQPEAFF.